This TCR beta chain was retrieved from a study of T cell responses to AZD1222 COVID-19 vaccine. The repertoire was sequenced with immunoSEQ multiplex PCR; TCRdb's copy has only in-frame clones and lacks some. The sample includes 85,000 to 90,000 clones, over 85% of them seen just once. The study, taken as a whole, reports: An increase in Spike-specific TCR breadth and depth was observed after two AZD1222 doses. Sampled repertoires all dated from after the peak T cell response. Dominant at 160-218 and 743-854, vaccine-associated CD4 TCRs also spanned spike.

The CDR3 contains 15 residues. The germline gives CDR1 SGHTA, CDR2 FQGNSA. The V end lost 2 bases, the J end lost 2 bases, and 12 bases lay between the germline ends. This clone was seen a single time. What it recognizes is unknown. Here the sequenced sample was peripheral blood, taken on day 0 of AZD1222 vaccination. The sequence was obtained from an adult in good health. The gene calls are TRBV7-2 and TRBJ1-1, with unresolved D. The CDR3 DNA reads TGTGCCAGCAGCTTAACCAGGTCGGCCAACACTGAAGCTTTCTTT. This encodes CASSLTRSANTEAFF.